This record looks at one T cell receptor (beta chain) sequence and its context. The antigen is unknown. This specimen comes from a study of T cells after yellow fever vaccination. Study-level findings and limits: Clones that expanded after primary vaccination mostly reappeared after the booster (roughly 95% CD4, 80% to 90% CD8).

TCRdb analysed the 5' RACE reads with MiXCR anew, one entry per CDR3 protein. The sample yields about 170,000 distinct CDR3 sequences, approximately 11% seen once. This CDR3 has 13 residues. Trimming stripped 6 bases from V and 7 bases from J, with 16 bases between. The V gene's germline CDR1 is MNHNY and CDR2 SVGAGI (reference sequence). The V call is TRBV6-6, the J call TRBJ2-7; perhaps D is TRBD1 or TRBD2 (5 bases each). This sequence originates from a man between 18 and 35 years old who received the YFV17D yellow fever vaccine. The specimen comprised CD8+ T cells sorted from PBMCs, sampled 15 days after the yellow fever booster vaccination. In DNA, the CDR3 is TGTGCCAGCAGCCCTATCGGGACCTTGGAGCAGTACTTC. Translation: CASSPIGTLEQYF.